The source of this TCR beta chain is a study of shared T cell receptors in the human thymus. The protocol was immunoSEQ multiplex PCR, while the TCRdb copy is restricted to in-frame clones and leaves out a portion. There are hundreds of thousands of clones in the sample; 95% occur only once, and roughly 0.021% lies in the top ten. CDR1 is MDHEN and CDR2 is SYDVKM in the germline V gene. CDR3 length: 15 amino acids. V lost 7 bases, J lost 0 bases, and 8 bases stayed unmatched. The sample taken for sequencing was thymocytes. This chain connects TRBV28 to TRBJ2-7, with TRBD2 matching over 8 bases. The TCR originated in a human donor. CDR3 DNA: TGTGCCAGCAACGACGAGACTAGCGCCTCCTACGAGCAGTACTTC. This codes for CASNDETSASYEQYF. The full variable domain, in which reference TRBV28 and TRBJ2-7 provide the parts outside the CDR3, is DVKVTQSSRYLVKRTGEKVFLECVQDMDHENMFWYRQDPGLGLRLIYFSYDVKMKEKGDIPEGYSVSREKKERFSLILESASTNQTSMYLCASNDETSASYEQYFGPGTRLTVT.